This TCR beta chain came from a study of cytomegalovirus exposure and HLA in healthy donors. At the level of the study: For the 300 to 450 genotyped donors, 75% to 90% fell within the Caucasian-associated ancestry cluster. Study-wide results and caveats: A previous analysis found most TCR beta V segments productive roughly 90% or roughly 30% of the time.

The PCR had 60 Vbeta and 13 Jbeta primers. Data came from immunoSEQ multiplex PCR; TCRdb stores just in-frame clones and leaves some out. The sample contains about 170,000 clones, 73% of which appear only once. This clone was detected only a few times. What it binds is not known. V was pared by 6 bases and J by 7 bases, with 6 bases of the junction left unmatched. Germline CDR1 is MNHEY and CDR2 is SMNVEV (reference sequence). This CDR3 is 14 amino acids long. Specimen: PBMCs. V gene TRBV27 combines with J gene TRBJ1-6; 7 bases align to TRBD1. The sequence was obtained from a young woman in good health and CMV-seropositive. The CDR3 bases are TGTGCCAGCAGCCCCGACAGGGAGAATTCACCCCTCCACTTT. Translated, it gives CASSPDRENSPLHF.